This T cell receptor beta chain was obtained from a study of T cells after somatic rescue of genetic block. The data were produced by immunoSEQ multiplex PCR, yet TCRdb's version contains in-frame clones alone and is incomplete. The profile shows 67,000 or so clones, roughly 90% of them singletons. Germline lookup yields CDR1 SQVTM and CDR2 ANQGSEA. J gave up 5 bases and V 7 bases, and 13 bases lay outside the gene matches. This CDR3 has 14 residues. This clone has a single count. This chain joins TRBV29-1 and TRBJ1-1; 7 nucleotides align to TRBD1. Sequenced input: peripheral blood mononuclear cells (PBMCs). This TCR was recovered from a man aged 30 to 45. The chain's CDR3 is CSADLTGVGTEAFF. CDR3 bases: TGCAGCGCCGATCTCACAGGGGTAGGAACTGAAGCTTTCTTT.